Listed below are T cell receptor beta chains from one sample, sequenced in a study of graft-versus-host responses after intestinal transplantation. These receptors' antigens are unknown. This table comes from immunoSEQ multiplex PCR, and its TCRdb copy is limited to in-frame clones, with some not included. The sample holds fewer than 110,000 clones, approximately 94% seen once. The specimen was unstimulated CD8+ T cells sorted from spleen or lymph node cells, collected before intestinal transplant. The receptors derive from a human donor who received an intestinal transplant. Both conserved end residues are part of each CDR3. A D gene is named only where the DNA matches it firmly. The size field is filled for only some rows; it gives once, few, many or a size class.

abundance: NA; j_gene: TRBJ2-7; d_gene: TRBD2; v_gene: TRBV4-1; CDR3nt: TGCGCCAGCAGCCAACTAGCGGGGGGGCCGTACGAGCAGTACTTC; CDR3aa: CASSQLAGGPYEQYF
abundance: NA; j_gene: TRBJ2-1; d_gene: TRBD1; v_gene: TRBV5-4; CDR3nt: TGTGCCAGCAGCTACGGGACAGCCGAGCAGTTCTTC; CDR3aa: CASSYGTAEQFF
abundance: NA; j_gene: TRBJ2-7; d_gene: NA; v_gene: TRBV6-1; CDR3nt: TGTGCCAGCAGTGAAGAAGGTCACGAGCAGTACTTC; CDR3aa: CASSEEGHEQYF
abundance: NA; j_gene: TRBJ1-2; d_gene: NA; v_gene: TRBV2; CDR3nt: TGTGCCACCCCCCTCGGGTATGGTAACTATGGCTACACCTTC; CDR3aa: CATPLGYGNYGYTF
abundance: NA; j_gene: TRBJ2-7; d_gene: NA; v_gene: TRBV7-9; CDR3nt: TGTGCCAGCAGCTTAATCCTTCAGGGTTCTTACGAGCAGTACTTC; CDR3aa: CASSLILQGSYEQYF
abundance: NA; j_gene: TRBJ2-3; d_gene: TRBD2; v_gene: TRBV7-3; CDR3nt: TGTGCCAGCAGCCCGGGACTAGCGGGGGGCCCCACAGATACGCAGTATTTT; CDR3aa: CASSPGLAGGPTDTQYF
abundance: NA; j_gene: TRBJ1-2; d_gene: NA; v_gene: TRBV4-1; CDR3nt: TGCGCCAGCCTTGGTGGGGGTTCTAACTATGGCTACACCTTC; CDR3aa: CASLGGGSNYGYTF
abundance: NA; j_gene: TRBJ2-1; d_gene: NA; v_gene: TRBV11-2; CDR3nt: TGTGCCAGCAGCCGCTCCTCAAAACCGAATGAGCAGTTCTTC; CDR3aa: CASSRSSKPNEQFF
abundance: NA; j_gene: TRBJ1-4; d_gene: NA; v_gene: TRBV7-9; CDR3nt: TGTGCCAGCAGCTTAGGGGTTGAAAAACTGTTTTTT; CDR3aa: CASSLGVEKLFF
abundance: NA; j_gene: TRBJ2-3; d_gene: NA; v_gene: TRBV27; CDR3nt: TGTGCCAGCCAGGGGTTTGGGACAGATACGCAGTATTTT; CDR3aa: CASQGFGTDTQYF
abundance: NA; j_gene: TRBJ1-4; d_gene: TRBD1; v_gene: TRBV7-9; CDR3nt: TGTGCCAGCAGCCCGAATACGGGGACAGTTGGAAAACTGTTTTTT; CDR3aa: CASSPNTGTVGKLFF
abundance: NA; j_gene: TRBJ1-5; d_gene: NA; v_gene: TRBV9; CDR3nt: TGTGCCAGCAGCGTAGATGGGGGGCCGAATCGGCCCCAGCATTTT; CDR3aa: CASSVDGGPNRPQHF
abundance: NA; j_gene: TRBJ1-5; d_gene: NA; v_gene: TRBV4-1; CDR3nt: TGCGCCAGCAGCGATTTTACGGGTCTGGCGGCGTACAATCAGCCCCAGCATTTT; CDR3aa: CASSDFTGLAAYNQPQHF
abundance: NA; j_gene: TRBJ2-7; d_gene: NA; v_gene: TRBV21-1; CDR3nt: TGTGCCAGCGGTACTAGGGCCAAAAGGGGATCCTACGAGCAGTACTTC; CDR3aa: CASGTRAKRGSYEQYF
abundance: once; j_gene: TRBJ1-1; d_gene: TRBD1; v_gene: TRBV15; CDR3nt: TGTGCCACCAGCAGAGATCGACAGGGCACGTACACTGAAGCTTTCTTT; CDR3aa: CATSRDRQGTYTEAFF
abundance: NA; j_gene: TRBJ2-7; d_gene: TRBD1; v_gene: TRBV6-1; CDR3nt: TGTGCCAGCAGTGAGCGGGACAGGGGAACATACGAGCAGTACTTC; CDR3aa: CASSERDRGTYEQYF
abundance: NA; j_gene: TRBJ1-6; d_gene: TRBD1; v_gene: TRBV27; CDR3nt: TGTGCCAGCAGTTTGCTCAACCTCCCGGGACAGCCTTATAATTCACCCCTCCACTTT; CDR3aa: CASSLLNLPGQPYNSPLHF
abundance: NA; j_gene: TRBJ1-1; d_gene: NA; v_gene: TRBV4-1; CDR3nt: TGCGCCAGCAGCCAAGATGGCTCGGGGAACACTGAAGCTTTCTTT; CDR3aa: CASSQDGSGNTEAFF
abundance: NA; j_gene: TRBJ2-7; d_gene: NA; v_gene: TRBV28; CDR3nt: TGTGCCACAAAATTCCCGGGACCGAACTACGAGCAGTACTTC; CDR3aa: CATKFPGPNYEQYF
abundance: NA; j_gene: TRBJ2-3; d_gene: NA; v_gene: TRBV4-1; CDR3nt: TGCGCCAGCAGCCGCCGACTAGGACTAACTAGCACAGATACGCAGTATTTT; CDR3aa: CASSRRLGLTSTDTQYF
abundance: once; j_gene: TRBJ2-7; d_gene: NA; v_gene: TRBV4-1; CDR3nt: TGCGCCAGCAGCCAAGAAGACAGGTCAGGGTCCTACGAGCAGTACTTC; CDR3aa: CASSQEDRSGSYEQYF
abundance: NA; j_gene: TRBJ2-7; d_gene: NA; v_gene: TRBV6-4; CDR3nt: TGTGCCGACAGAGCCGAGCAGTACTTC; CDR3aa: CADRAEQYF
abundance: NA; j_gene: TRBJ1-2; d_gene: NA; v_gene: TRBV9; CDR3nt: TGTGCCAGCAGCGCCCCATTACAGGGCTCTGTAAACTATGGCTACACCTTC; CDR3aa: CASSAPLQGSVNYGYTF
abundance: NA; j_gene: TRBJ1-2; d_gene: NA; v_gene: TRBV2; CDR3nt: TGTGCCAGCAGTGAAGCGGCGGCTTTTGATGGCTACACCTTC; CDR3aa: CASSEAAAFDGYTF
abundance: NA; j_gene: TRBJ1-1; d_gene: NA; v_gene: TRBV7-3; CDR3nt: TGTGCCAGCAGCTTAACGGCAGGATCGAACACTGAAGCTTTCTTT; CDR3aa: CASSLTAGSNTEAFF
abundance: NA; j_gene: TRBJ2-7; d_gene: NA; v_gene: TRBV7-9; CDR3nt: TGTGCCAGCAGCTTACCGCCTGGGAACCCGAGCTCCTACGAGCAGTACTTC; CDR3aa: CASSLPPGNPSSYEQYF
abundance: NA; j_gene: TRBJ1-2; d_gene: NA; v_gene: TRBV19; CDR3nt: TGTGCCAGTAGTATACCCGGGACATTTGATGGCTACACCTTC; CDR3aa: CASSIPGTFDGYTF
abundance: NA; j_gene: TRBJ2-1; d_gene: TRBD2; v_gene: TRBV2; CDR3nt: TGTGCCAGCAGAGATTATGGGGGGGCCTACAATGAGCAGTTCTTC; CDR3aa: CASRDYGGAYNEQFF
abundance: NA; j_gene: TRBJ2-5; d_gene: NA; v_gene: TRBV5-1; CDR3nt: TGCGCCAGCAGCTTGGAGGCTAGCCAAGAAGGGGAGACCCAGTACTTC; CDR3aa: CASSLEASQEGETQYF
abundance: NA; j_gene: TRBJ2-7; d_gene: NA; v_gene: TRBV5-1; CDR3nt: TGCGCCAGCAGCCCCAGAGGTGGTCGCTACGAGCAGTACTTC; CDR3aa: CASSPRGGRYEQYF
abundance: NA; j_gene: TRBJ1-1; d_gene: NA; v_gene: TRBV5-1; CDR3nt: TGCGCCAGCAGCTTGGATAATGAAGCTTTCTTT; CDR3aa: CASSLDNEAFF
abundance: NA; j_gene: TRBJ2-5; d_gene: NA; v_gene: TRBV2; CDR3nt: TGTGCCAGCACGGCGGGGTGGCAAGAGACCCAGTACTTC; CDR3aa: CASTAGWQETQYF
abundance: NA; j_gene: TRBJ2-3; d_gene: NA; v_gene: TRBV30; CDR3nt: TGTGCCTGGAGCCAGGGTATAAGCACAGATACGCAGTATTTT; CDR3aa: CAWSQGISTDTQYF
abundance: NA; j_gene: TRBJ1-5; d_gene: TRBD1; v_gene: TRBV7-9; CDR3nt: TGTGCCAGCAGCCCGGGACAGGGGAATCAGCCCCAGCATTTT; CDR3aa: CASSPGQGNQPQHF
abundance: NA; j_gene: TRBJ1-1; d_gene: NA; v_gene: TRBV9; CDR3nt: TGTGCCAGCAGCGTAGAGGGAGGGCCAGGGACTGAAGCTTTCTTT; CDR3aa: CASSVEGGPGTEAFF
abundance: NA; j_gene: TRBJ2-1; d_gene: TRBD2; v_gene: TRBV19; CDR3nt: TGTGCCAGTAGTATGGGACTAGCGGGGTCAATAGCGGGTGAGCAGTTCTTC; CDR3aa: CASSMGLAGSIAGEQFF
abundance: NA; j_gene: TRBJ2-5; d_gene: TRBD1; v_gene: TRBV4-1; CDR3nt: TGCGCCAGCAGCCAAGGACAGGGGAAGACCCAGTACTTC; CDR3aa: CASSQGQGKTQYF
abundance: NA; j_gene: TRBJ2-1; d_gene: TRBD2; v_gene: TRBV2; CDR3nt: TGTGCCAGCAGTGAAGCTTTCCGCATGCACCGGGGGGTCCCCTACAATGAGCAGTTCTTC; CDR3aa: CASSEAFRMHRGVPYNEQFF
abundance: NA; j_gene: TRBJ2-7; d_gene: NA; v_gene: TRBV4-1; CDR3nt: TGCGCCAGCAGCCAGGGTCTTTACTCCTACGAGCAGTACTTC; CDR3aa: CASSQGLYSYEQYF
abundance: NA; j_gene: TRBJ2-1; d_gene: TRBD2; v_gene: TRBV30; CDR3nt: TGTGCCTGGAGTGTATGGAAGCGGGGACTCCAAAGCTCCTACAATGAGCAGTTCTTC; CDR3aa: CAWSVWKRGLQSSYNEQFF
abundance: NA; j_gene: TRBJ2-5; d_gene: NA; v_gene: TRBV7-6; CDR3nt: TGTGCCAGCAGCTTAGCGGGGGGCCAGGAGACCCAGTACTTC; CDR3aa: CASSLAGGQETQYF
abundance: NA; j_gene: TRBJ2-5; d_gene: NA; v_gene: TRBV11-2; CDR3nt: TGTGCCAGCAGCTTAGTTGCCAGGGGCTCCCAAGAGACCCAGTACTTC; CDR3aa: CASSLVARGSQETQYF
abundance: NA; j_gene: TRBJ2-5; d_gene: TRBD1; v_gene: TRBV27; CDR3nt: TGTGCCAGCAGACCTGGGGACAGGGGGCTAGAGACCCAGTACTTC; CDR3aa: CASRPGDRGLETQYF